The clone carrying this T cell receptor beta chain has only a few counts. The antigen remains unidentified. V shed 1 base and J shed 0 bases, with 10 bases lying between them. The CDR3 is 16 residues long. Looked up from germline, CDR1 is SGHTA and CDR2 is FQGNSA. Sample-barcoded 5' priming and a J-beta primer mix drove a second PCR of 7 to 11 cycles. Every cDNA molecule carried a tag from a template-switch adaptor bearing 12 random nucleotides. MiXCR, applied by TCRdb to the 5' RACE reads, yields one record per CDR3 protein. This repertoire shows roughly 2 million distinct CDR3 sequences, 49% found once; its top ten account for 2.1%. These data belong to a study of blood T cells in healthy people across ages. General study findings and limits: PBMCs that were unsorted prevented a conclusive naive versus antigen-experienced comparison. Diversity figures derived from one million T cells were judged to underestimate the true value. Samples with more naive T cells showed higher observed beta diversity.

The chain is built from TRBV7-2 and TRBJ1-5, with no clear D. The source is a middle-aged woman in good health. The sample taken for sequencing was blood. The CDR3 spells CASSLGALRSNQPQHF. In DNA, the CDR3 is TGTGCCAGCAGCTTAGGGGCCCTCCGTAGCAATCAGCCCCAGCATTTT.